These T cell receptor beta chains were read from a single sample in a study of OX40 agonist ivuxolimab in advanced cancers. This table comes from immunoSEQ multiplex PCR, and its TCRdb copy is limited to in-frame clones, with some not included. The repertoire holds 84,000 or so clones, with roughly 90% as singletons. Sequenced material: CD4+ or CD8+ T cells sorted from blood, taken in a trial of the OX40 agonist ivuxolimab. Receptor source: an adult with an advanced solid tumor such as melanoma, head and neck, liver or kidney cancer. The CDR3 runs from the conserved cysteine through the conserved F or W. Fields, in order: J gene, V gene, CDR3 protein.

TRBJ2-5 TRBV5-4 CASSLSGETQYF
TRBJ1-6 TRBV9 CASSVDGGRRSPLHF
TRBJ1-5 TRBV6-6 CASSYVIGQPQHF
TRBJ2-1 TRBV27 CASSLLRGTSGGVVSYNEQFF
TRBJ2-5 TRBV5-5 CASSLHRQETQYF
TRBJ1-6 TRBV7-6 CASSNLDGNSPLHF
TRBJ1-1 TRBV18 CASSPRNTEAFF
TRBJ1-6 TRBV13 CASSSRAREDWNSPLHF
TRBJ2-3 TRBV19 CASSPDGAGDTQYF
TRBJ1-4 TRBV7-9 CASSLEGRVGLFF
TRBJ1-5 TRBV7-2 CASSLEGGGNQPQHF
TRBJ2-3 TRBV5-1 CASSRGDSGNTDTQYF
TRBJ1-1 TRBV6-1 CASSETRTGAVGTEAFF
TRBJ2-2 TRBV19 CASSIFRTKGGELFF
TRBJ2-1 TRBV11-2 CASSSTSSSGGPIREQFF
TRBJ1-1 TRBV11-2 CASSFTGGNTEAFF
TRBJ2-3 TRBV5-4 CASSLLTSGGARADTQYF
TRBJ2-1 TRBV28 CASSLYDITSYNEQFF
TRBJ2-4 TRBV5-4 CASRTGGENIQYF
TRBJ2-3 TRBV1 CTSSQDGGGLSTDTQYF
TRBJ2-1 TRBV6-5 CASSLETGENEQFF
TRBJ2-5 TRBV7-6 CASSPERETQYF
TRBJ1-1 TRBV27 CASSLVRGLTEAFF
TRBJ2-3 TRBV5-1 CASSFRGRGTDTQYF
TRBJ1-4 TRBV4-3 CASSQGGGGRTNEKLFF
TRBJ2-5 TRBV5-1 CASSLGTGGTETQYF
TRBJ1-2 TRBV5-6 CASSVLQSYGYTF
TRBJ2-3 TRBV2 CASSEIGLPTDTQYF
TRBJ2-6 TRBV11-3 CASSLEPSSGANVLTF
TRBJ1-1 TRBV7-9 CASSLEENTEAFF
TRBJ2-5 TRBV18 CASSPLGPPRAETQYF
TRBJ1-1 TRBV6-5 CASRTGPTEAFF
TRBJ1-1 TRBV7-9 CASSLGGQGNTEAFF
TRBJ1-1 TRBV5-4 CASSSALRGNTEAFF
TRBJ1-3 TRBV30 CAWSKGNSGNTIYF
TRBJ1-1 TRBV13 CASSLRRDIPLNTEAFF
TRBJ2-1 TRBV7-3 CASSSLSGLAGENEQFF
TRBJ1-3 TRBV27 CATTSPRGRLGGNTIYF
TRBJ2-2 TRBV19 CASKRSSGNTGELFF
TRBJ2-7 TRBV19 CASSSDRRSYEQYF
TRBJ2-6 TRBV6-1 CATEGLLSGANVLTF
TRBJ1-4 TRBV5-6 CASSLEGISAVEKLFF
TRBJ2-7 TRBV6-1 CASSTRDSRYEQYF
TRBJ1-2 TRBV7-2 CASSSRNGYTF
TRBJ2-7 TRBV9 CASSVGGDLYEQYF
TRBJ2-5 TRBV18 CASSPSRGAETQYF
TRBJ2-7 TRBV6-1 CASSETSGGANEQYF
TRBJ2-3 TRBV2 CASSDRAQYF
TRBJ2-1 TRBV30 CAWSARHVSFF
TRBJ1-1 TRBV2 CASSVVQGPNTEAFF
TRBJ2-7 TRBV10-1 CASSEQSSSYEQYF
TRBJ1-2 TRBV19 CASNSRQPHYGYTF
TRBJ2-3 TRBV19 CASSLIAGGVTDTQYF
TRBJ2-1 TRBV7-8 CASSPFVGLDPNEQFF
TRBJ2-5 TRBV1 CTSSTSGGTAPGKTQYF
TRBJ2-3 TRBV19 CASSRRTGGDTDTQYF
TRBJ2-5 TRBV6-6 CASSYGTPQETQYF